The rows below give T cell receptor beta chains drawn from one sample of a study of blood T cell repertoires in COVID-19. Here immunoSEQ multiplex PCR was the method, and the copy in TCRdb shows in-frame clones only, minus some. The table has about 280,000 clones, over 85% seen once. Sequencing was done on a sample of PBMCs or T cells enriched from blood (not recorded which). All receptors derive from an older woman who had recovered from COVID-19. CDR3s include the opening cysteine and the closing phenylalanine or tryptophan. The D gene is left open where the match is weak. The size of a clone is reported for some rows only, either as once, few or many, or as a class for expanded clones.

CDR3: CASSDVTSGYEQYF
DNA: TGTGCCAGCAGCGACGTGACTAGCGGCTACGAGCAGTACTTC
J: TRBJ2-7
size: few
V: TRBV7-9
D: TRBD2

CDR3: CASTRTPQETQYF
DNA: TGTGCCAGCACTCGGACACCCCAAGAGACCCAGTACTTC
J: TRBJ2-5
size: once
V: TRBV6-5
D: .

CDR3: CASSTWTETGISGKLFF
DNA: TGTGCCAGCAGCACCTGGACCGAGACAGGGATATCGGGGAAACTGTTTTTT
J: TRBJ1-4
size: once
V: TRBV11-3
D: TRBD1

CDR3: CASSLLAGVNEQFF
DNA: TGTGCCAGCAGCCTTCTAGCGGGCGTCAATGAGCAGTTCTTC
J: TRBJ2-1
size: .
V: TRBV11-3
D: TRBD2

CDR3: CASSRDSLTDTQYF
DNA: TGTGCCAGCAGCCGGGACAGCCTCACAGATACGCAGTATTTT
J: TRBJ2-3
size: few
V: TRBV3-1/TRBV3-2
D: TRBD1

CDR3: CASSPPGQGNGYTF
DNA: TGTGCCAGCAGTCCGCCGGGACAGGGAAATGGCTACACCTTC
J: TRBJ1-2
size: .
V: TRBV28
D: TRBD1

CDR3: CASSLLGASDTQYF
DNA: TGCGCCAGCAGCTTGTTGGGCGCTTCAGATACGCAGTATTTT
J: TRBJ2-3
size: .
V: TRBV5-1
D: .

CDR3: CASSQMGAPYNEQFF
DNA: TGTGCCAGCAGCCAAATGGGGGCGCCTTACAATGAGCAGTTCTTC
J: TRBJ2-1
size: .
V: TRBV3-1/TRBV3-2
D: .

CDR3: CASRGSSNYGYTF
DNA: TGTGCCAGCAGGGGCTCCTCTAACTATGGCTACACCTTC
J: TRBJ1-2
size: .
V: TRBV27
D: .

CDR3: CASSLERGLGNTIYF
DNA: TGCGCCAGCAGCTTGGAAAGGGGGCTTGGAAACACCATATATTTT
J: TRBJ1-3
size: .
V: TRBV5-1
D: TRBD1

CDR3: CASQQEAYNSPLHF
DNA: TGTGCCAGTCAGCAAGAGGCTTATAATTCACCCCTCCACTTT
J: TRBJ1-6
size: once
V: TRBV6-5
D: .

CDR3: CASSSSGSQNIQYF
DNA: TGTGCCAGCAGCTCTAGCGGGAGTCAAAACATTCAGTACTTC
J: TRBJ2-4
size: .
V: TRBV5-4
D: TRBD2

CDR3: CSAGEGGTYEQYF
DNA: TGCAGCGCTGGGGAGGGGGGTACCTACGAGCAGTACTTC
J: TRBJ2-7
size: .
V: TRBV29-1
D: .

CDR3: CASSLVGTSGVFSEQYF
DNA: TGTGCCAGCAGCTTAGTTGGGACTAGCGGGGTCTTTTCCGAGCAGTACTTC
J: TRBJ2-7
size: .
V: TRBV11-3
D: TRBD2

CDR3: CATSDPGGGLQETQYF
DNA: TGTGCCACCAGTGATCCCGGGGGGGGCTTACAAGAGACCCAGTACTTC
J: TRBJ2-5
size: .
V: TRBV24-1
D: TRBD2

CDR3: CASSSQGSANTEAFF
DNA: TGTGCCAGCAGCTCACAGGGTTCGGCGAACACTGAAGCTTTCTTT
J: TRBJ1-1
size: .
V: TRBV7-3
D: .

CDR3: CASSESRAGGRYEQYF
DNA: TGCGCCAGCAGTGAGTCAAGAGCGGGGGGGCGTTACGAGCAGTACTTC
J: TRBJ2-7
size: .
V: TRBV10-1
D: TRBD2

CDR3: CATSRLLWSDTEAFF
DNA: TGTGCCACCAGCAGATTACTTTGGTCGGACACTGAAGCTTTCTTT
J: TRBJ1-1
size: .
V: TRBV15
D: .

CDR3: CASGQDNSPLHF
DNA: TGTGCTAGTGGACAGGATAATTCACCCCTCCACTTT
J: TRBJ1-6
size: few
V: TRBV12-5
D: .

CDR3: CASSLGVSGYNEQFF
DNA: TGTGCCAGCAGCTTAGGGGTTAGCGGCTACAATGAGCAGTTCTTC
J: TRBJ2-1
size: .
V: TRBV11-3
D: .

CDR3: CASSPLEPQHF
DNA: TGTGCCAGCTCACCCCTAGAGCCCCAGCATTTT
J: TRBJ1-5
size: .
V: TRBV18
D: .

CDR3: CATSRVAGSGNTIYF
DNA: TGTGCCACCAGCAGAGTTGCGGGCTCTGGAAACACCATATATTTT
J: TRBJ1-3
size: .
V: TRBV15
D: .

CDR3: CASSQDRGGYGYTF
DNA: TGTGCCAGCAGCCAAGACAGGGGCGGCTATGGCTACACCTTC
J: TRBJ1-2
size: .
V: TRBV3-1/TRBV3-2
D: .

CDR3: CASSRRGPDLEAGELFF
DNA: TGTGCCAGCAGCCGGAGAGGCCCGGATCTAGAGGCCGGGGAGCTGTTTTTT
J: TRBJ2-2
size: .
V: TRBV11-2
D: .

CDR3: CASSRDSSNQPQHF
DNA: TGTGCCAGCAGCCGGGACAGCAGCAATCAGCCCCAGCATTTT
J: TRBJ1-5
size: .
V: TRBV7-9
D: TRBD1

CDR3: CASSPRSGNQPQHF
DNA: TGTGCCAGCAGCCCCCGGTCCGGCAATCAGCCCCAGCATTTT
J: TRBJ1-5
size: .
V: TRBV3-1/TRBV3-2
D: .

CDR3: CASSFMGQGDWSTEAFF
DNA: TGCGCCAGCAGCTTCATGGGACAGGGGGATTGGAGCACTGAAGCTTTCTTT
J: TRBJ1-1
size: .
V: TRBV5-1
D: TRBD1

CDR3: CASSQQGTSGSSYEQYF
DNA: TGTGCCAGCAGCCAACAAGGGACTAGCGGGAGCTCCTACGAGCAGTACTTC
J: TRBJ2-7
size: .
V: TRBV4-2
D: TRBD2

CDR3: CASTSANDEQYF
DNA: TGTGCCAGCACCAGTGCCAACGACGAGCAGTACTTC
J: TRBJ2-7
size: .
V: TRBV2
D: .

CDR3: CASSDQGGPSYEQYF
DNA: TGTGCCAGTAGTGACCAAGGAGGGCCCTCGTACGAGCAGTACTTC
J: TRBJ2-7
size: .
V: TRBV19
D: .

CDR3: CAISGRAGDYGYTF
DNA: TGTGCCATCAGTGGTAGGGCAGGGGACTATGGCTACACCTTC
J: TRBJ1-2
size: .
V: TRBV10-3
D: .

CDR3: CASSPGGTSGRIEQFF
DNA: TGTGCCAGCAGCCCGGGGGGGACTAGCGGGAGGATTGAGCAGTTCTTC
J: TRBJ2-1
size: .
V: TRBV11-1
D: TRBD2

CDR3: CASRPQGRGEKLFF
DNA: TGTGCCAGCAGGCCACAGGGGAGAGGGGAAAAACTGTTTTTT
J: TRBJ1-4
size: .
V: TRBV28
D: TRBD1

CDR3: CASSLGAGNNYGYTF
DNA: TGTGCCAGCAGCTTAGGCGCGGGAAATAACTATGGCTACACCTTC
J: TRBJ1-2
size: .
V: TRBV7-2
D: .

CDR3: CAISADRGEQYF
DNA: TGTGCCATCAGTGCAGACAGGGGCGAGCAGTACTTC
J: TRBJ2-7
size: .
V: TRBV10-3
D: TRBD1

CDR3: CASRGTGTSGWVEQFF
DNA: TGTGCCAGCAGAGGAACCGGGACTAGCGGGTGGGTTGAGCAGTTCTTC
J: TRBJ2-1
size: .
V: TRBV2
D: TRBD2

CDR3: CASSLRDSQATNEKLFF
DNA: TGTGCCAGCAGCCTCCGGGACAGCCAAGCAACTAATGAAAAACTGTTTTTT
J: TRBJ1-4
size: .
V: TRBV6-4
D: TRBD1

CDR3: CATHGGSHTGELFF
DNA: TGTGCCACCCATGGCGGGTCCCACACCGGGGAGCTGTTTTTT
J: TRBJ2-2
size: .
V: TRBV11-3
D: .

CDR3: CASSLVGGELFF
DNA: TGCGCCAGCAGCTTGGTCGGGGGGGAGCTGTTTTTT
J: TRBJ2-2
size: .
V: TRBV5-1
D: .

CDR3: CASRVGTSTDTQYF
DNA: TGCGCCAGCAGGGTGGGGACAAGCACAGATACGCAGTATTTT
J: TRBJ2-3
size: .
V: TRBV5-1
D: .

CDR3: CASSAHPRDSFYEQYF
DNA: TGTGCCAGCAGCGCACATCCTCGGGACTCCTTCTACGAGCAGTACTTC
J: TRBJ2-7
size: .
V: TRBV9
D: .

CDR3: CASSFGMRDEAFF
DNA: TGTGCCAGCAGCTTTGGCATGCGGGATGAAGCTTTCTTT
J: TRBJ1-1
size: .
V: TRBV5-5
D: .

CDR3: CGADTLNQPQHF
DNA: TGTGGGGCGGACACCCTTAATCAGCCCCAGCATTTT
J: TRBJ1-5
size: .
V: TRBV28
D: .

CDR3: CASSVAGVPNEKLFF
DNA: TGTGCCAGCAGCGTAGCAGGGGTGCCTAATGAAAAACTGTTTTTT
J: TRBJ1-4
size: .
V: TRBV9
D: .

CDR3: CASSQPIAGPANTGELFF
DNA: TGTGCCAGCAGCCAACCGATAGCGGGACCTGCGAACACCGGGGAGCTGTTTTTT
J: TRBJ2-2
size: few
V: TRBV14
D: TRBD2

CDR3: CASRLGQIGRYGYTF
DNA: TGTGCCAGCAGACTGGGACAGATTGGCCGCTATGGCTACACCTTC
J: TRBJ1-2
size: .
V: TRBV28
D: TRBD1

CDR3: CASSRGQGTGELFF
DNA: TGTGCCAGCAGCCGCGGACAGGGCACCGGGGAGCTGTTTTTT
J: TRBJ2-2
size: .
V: TRBV3-1/TRBV3-2
D: TRBD1

CDR3: CASSLQAGSPLHF
DNA: TGTGCCAGCAGTTTACAAGCAGGTTCACCCCTCCACTTT
J: TRBJ1-6
size: .
V: TRBV28
D: .